Below are 19 T cell receptor beta chains sequenced from a single sample in a study of long-term antiretroviral therapy in people with HIV (dated by TCRdb to between 2022 and 2023). Sequencing of the TRB variable region was done with the immunoSEQ hsTCRB v3.0 assay at survey level resolution. TCRdb's version of the immuneACCESS table is confined to in-frame rearrangements and falls short of the full clone set. An unresolved V gene accounts for under half of the shortfall where checked; the remainder is of unknown origin. The sample has over 15,000 clones on record, about 80% of them singletons. The top ten clonotypes cover about 11% of the sample. Material: unsorted PBMCs, obtained 0.2 years after starting antiretroviral therapy. These receptors all stem from a woman aged 40 to 55 with HIV.

The chain employs TRBV6-5 and TRBJ2-1; 8 nucleotides agree with TRBD2. Germline V gene sequence: CDR1 MNHEY, CDR2 SVGAGI. There are 16 residues in the CDR3. Trimming removed 3 bases from V and 4 bases from J; junction bases left unmatched: 8. This chain's CDR3 is CASSYSGLAPYNEQFF. In DNA form, the CDR3 reads TGTGCCAGCAGTTATTCAGGACTAGCCCCGTACAATGAGCAGTTCTTC.

The rearrangement links TRBV7-2 to TRBJ2-1; the D is unclear. The V end was cut by 4 bases, the J end by 5 bases, with 12 bases between. The CDR3 contains 14 residues. Germline V gene sequence: CDR1 SGHTA, CDR2 FQGNSA. As DNA, the CDR3 is TGTGCCAGCAGCTACCAGGCCAGCGACAATGAGCAGTTCTTC. Amino acid sequence: CASSYQASDNEQFF.

CDR3 DNA: TGTGCCAGCAACCGAATCAATCAGCCCCAGCATTTT. Encoded protein: CASNRINQPQHF. The chain couples TRBV28 to TRBJ1-5; D unclear. In germline, CDR1 is MDHEN, CDR2 SYDVKM. The germline V and J ends were trimmed by 7 bases and 3 bases, with 7 bases remaining between them. CDR3 length: 12 amino acids.

The chain links TRBV5-5 to TRBJ2-7; tentative D call: TRBD2 (6 bases). The CDR3 contains 16 residues. Germline loops: CDR1 SGHKS, CDR2 YYEKEE (reference sequence). Deletions cut 4 bases from V and 4 bases from J, with 21 bases between. The CDR3 sequence is CASSRSPAGSGYEQYF. As DNA, the CDR3 is TGTGCCAGCAGCCGTTCGCCTGCCGGGAGTGGGTACGAGCAGTACTTC.

This clone showed up just once. The chain employs TRBV6-6 and TRBJ1-1; no clear D gene. The CDR3 spans 13 residues. V lost 4 bases to trimming and J lost 0 bases, with 6 bases between them. CDR1 is MNHNY, CDR2 SVGAGI, per germline (reference sequence). The CDR3 DNA sequence: TGTGCCAGCAGTTTGGTCATGAACACTGAAGCTTTCTTT. Its translation: CASSLVMNTEAFF.

The rearrangement joins TRBV4-1 to TRBJ2-7; 7 positions agree with TRBD1. The CDR3 length is 14 residues. The germline V gene has CDR1 MGHRA and CDR2 YSYEKL. The V segment lost 4 bases and the J segment 4 bases; nucleotides outside the gene matches: 7. CDR3 region: CASSLRTGEYEQYF. CDR3 nucleotide sequence: TGCGCCAGCAGCCTTCGGACAGGAGAATACGAGCAGTACTTC.

V and J are TRBV6-5 and TRBJ2-5; D is ambiguous. Germline V gene lookup returns CDR1 MNHEY and CDR2 SVGAGI. Trimming took off 4 bases at V and 1 base at J, with 16 bases between the two ends. This CDR3 comprises 16 residues. CDR3: CASSSIQDGAQETQYF. The CDR3 DNA reads TGTGCCAGCAGTTCTATTCAGGACGGAGCCCAAGAGACCCAGTACTTC.

The CDR3 spells CASGAHGETQYF. The CDR3 DNA reads as TGTGCCAGTGGGGCCCACGGGGAGACCCAGTACTTC. V usage is TRBV11-2 and J usage is TRBJ2-5, with D perhaps TRBD1 (5 bases). Germline lookup yields CDR1 SGHAT and CDR2 FQNNGV. Trimming took off 9 bases at V and 5 bases at J, with 13 bases between the two ends. The CDR3 length is 12 residues.

The chain carries TRBV7-2 and TRBJ2-3; unclear D gene. V shed 3 bases and J shed 11 bases, with 9 bases lying between them. This CDR3 has 11 amino acids. Germline CDR1 SGHTA, CDR2 FQGNSA. The CDR3 DNA reads as TGTGCCAGCAGCTTTTTCATTTGGCAGTATTTT. It specifies CASSFFIWQYF.

The V and J genes are TRBV29-1 and TRBJ2-3; 12 bases line up with TRBD1. The V gene end was trimmed by 7 bases and the J gene end by 5 bases; junction bases not matched to a gene: 10. There are 15 residues in the CDR3. Germline CDR1 reads SQVTM; CDR2 reads ANQGSEA. The CDR3 reads CSAEPGTGGKDTQYF. CDR3 bases: TGCAGCGCCGAACCAGGGACAGGGGGCAAAGATACGCAGTATTTT.

The chain carries TRBV30 and TRBJ2-4, with 9 bases matching TRBD2. Germline CDR1 is GTSNPN and CDR2 is SVGIG (reference sequence). The CDR3 has 17 amino acids. V lost 3 bases, J lost 1 base, and 10 bases stayed unmatched. CDR3 DNA sequence: TGTGCCTGGAGGGGTGGGGGGACTAGCTCCGCCAAAAACATTCAGTACTTC. Amino acids: CAWRGGGTSSAKNIQYF.

The chain carries TRBV11-3 and TRBJ2-5; D is undetermined. CDR1 and CDR2 from the germline V gene are SGHNT and YENEEA. The CDR3 length is 15 residues. Trimming took off 3 bases at V and 1 base at J, with 12 bases between the two ends. The CDR3 coding sequence is TGTGCCAGCAGCTTGGGTGGCGGCGCCCAAGAGACCCAGTACTTC. Translated, it gives CASSLGGGAQETQYF.

The V gene is TRBV2, the J gene TRBJ1-1; D is possibly TRBD1 (5 bases). The CDR3 covers 13 residues. Germline values: CDR1 SNHLY, CDR2 FYNNEI. Trimming took 10 bases from V and 4 from J, leaving 16 bases between them. CDR3 protein: CATKGEGSTEAFF. The CDR3 nucleotides are TGTGCCACAAAAGGGGAAGGTAGCACTGAAGCTTTCTTT. The full variable domain, with the rest looked up from reference TRBV2 and TRBJ1-1, is EPEVTQTPSHQVTQMGQEVILRCVPISNHLYFYWYRQILGQKVEFLVSFYNNEISEKSEIFDDQFSVERPDGSNFTLKIRSTKLEDSAMYFCATKGEGSTEAFFGQGTRLTVV.

The rearrangement joins TRBV4-3 to TRBJ2-6; TRBD2 is a possible D gene (6 bases). CDR3 length equals 16 residues. CDR1 LGHNA and CDR2 YSLEER come from the germline V gene. V was trimmed by 1 base and J by 0 bases, leaving 7 bases between them. In nucleotides, the CDR3 is TGCGCCAGCAGCCAAGTGGGACTCTCTGGGGCCAACGTCCTGACTTTC. Protein: CASSQVGLSGANVLTF.

This chain uses TRBV10-3 with TRBJ2-7, with D possibly TRBD2 on 5 matching bases. Trimming stripped 3 bases from V and 4 bases from J, with 13 bases between. Germline lookup yields CDR1 ENHRY and CDR2 SYGVKD. CDR3 length: 14 residues. The CDR3 region has the DNA TGTGCCATCAGTGATCGCTCGGGATTGTACGAGCAGTACTTC. It yields the protein CAISDRSGLYEQYF.

The rearrangement links TRBV19 to TRBJ2-1; 11 bases match TRBD2. V lost 3 bases to trimming and J lost 8 bases; unmatched junction nucleotides: 3. Germline CDR1 and CDR2: LNHDA and SQIVND (reference sequence). This CDR3 region has 14 residues. CDR3 sequence (DNA): TGTGCCAGTAGTATCACTAGCGGGGGTGATGAGCAGTTCTTC. Translation gives CASSITSGGDEQFF. Full variable domain (remainder filled in from reference TRBV19 and TRBJ2-1): DGGITQSPKYLFRKEGQNVTLSCEQNLNHDAMYWYRQDPGQGLRLIYYSQIVNDFQKGDIAEGYSVSREKKESFPLTVTSAQKNPTAFYLCASSITSGGDEQFFGPGTRLTVL.

This clone was observed a few times. The genes are TRBV6-5 and TRBJ1-3; no clear D. CDR3 length: 14 amino acids. V was pared by 0 bases and J by 3 bases, with 6 bases between. Germline assignment: CDR1 MNHEY and CDR2 SVGAGI. CDR3 sequence: CASSYSASGNTIYF. For the CDR3, the DNA is TGTGCCAGCAGTTACTCGGCTAGTGGAAACACCATATATTTT.

The genes are TRBV27 and TRBJ1-3, with D unresolved. The V gene lost 6 bases and the J gene lost 0 bases, with 6 bases spanning the gap. Germline V gene lookup returns CDR1 MNHEY and CDR2 SMNVEV (reference sequence). The CDR3 is made up of 13 amino acids. In DNA, the CDR3 is TGTGCCAGCAGCCCAGGCTCTGGAAACACCATATATTTT. This codes for CASSPGSGNTIYF.

The chain uses TRBV2 and TRBJ1-2, with D hard to call. V was cut by 8 bases and J by 4 bases, with 20 bases left in between. Germline CDR1 is SNHLY and CDR2 is FYNNEI. The CDR3 runs 15 residues. The CDR3, as DNA: TGTGCCAGCTGCCGCGACACCTCCTGGGGCTATGGCTACACCTTC. Its translation: CASCRDTSWGYGYTF.